This T cell receptor (beta chain) came from a study of blood T cell repertoires in COVID-19. Study overall: Acute and convalescent COVID-19 specimens originated in the United States, Italy and Spain. From T cells, B-cell-depleted T cells, or PBMCs came the material, which was cDNA or gDNA.

Source study methods: It was from reference gene primer amplification that nucleated cell counts were estimated. The data were produced by immunoSEQ multiplex PCR, yet TCRdb's version contains in-frame clones alone and is incomplete. V, J and clone size are taken as reported in that table, and D and trimming were inferred from the DNA itself. Here the sample spans a few hundred thousand clones, roughly 86% being singletons. Sequencing was performed on peripheral blood. This receptor was taken from a woman in her 70s with active or convalescent COVID-19.

CDR3 nucleotides: TGTGCCAGCAGTGGGGAGACAGGCTATGGCTACACCTTC. Its translation is CASSGETGYGYTF. The genes are TRBV6-4 and TRBJ1-2, with a weak D call TRBD1 (6 bases). Per germline, CDR1 MRHNA and CDR2 SNTAGT. The CDR3 is 13 amino acids. V was cut by 4 bases and J by 4 bases, with 10 bases left in between.